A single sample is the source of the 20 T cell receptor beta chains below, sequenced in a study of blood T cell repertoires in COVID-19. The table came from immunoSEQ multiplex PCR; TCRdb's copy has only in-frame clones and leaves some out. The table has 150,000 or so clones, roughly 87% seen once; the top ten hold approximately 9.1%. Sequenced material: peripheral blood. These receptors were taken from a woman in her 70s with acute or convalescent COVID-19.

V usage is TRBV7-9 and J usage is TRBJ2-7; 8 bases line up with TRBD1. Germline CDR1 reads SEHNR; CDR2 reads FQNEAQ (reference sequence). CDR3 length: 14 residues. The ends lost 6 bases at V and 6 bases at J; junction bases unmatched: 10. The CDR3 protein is CASSGQGTVGEQYF. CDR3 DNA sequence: TGTGCCAGCAGTGGACAGGGTACGGTAGGCGAGCAGTACTTC.

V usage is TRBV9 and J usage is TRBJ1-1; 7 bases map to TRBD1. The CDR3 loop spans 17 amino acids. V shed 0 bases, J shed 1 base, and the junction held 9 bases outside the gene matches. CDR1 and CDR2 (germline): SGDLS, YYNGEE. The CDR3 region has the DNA TGTGCCAGCAGCGTAGGGTTAAACAGGGGAAGGAACACTGAAGCTTTCTTT. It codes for CASSVGLNRGRNTEAFF.

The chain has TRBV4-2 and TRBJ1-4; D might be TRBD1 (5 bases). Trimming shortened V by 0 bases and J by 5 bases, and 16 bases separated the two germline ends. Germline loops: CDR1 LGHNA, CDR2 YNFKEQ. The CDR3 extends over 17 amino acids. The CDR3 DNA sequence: TGTGCCAGCAGCCAAGATCCCCGGGCAGGGAAGAATGAAAAACTGTTTTTT. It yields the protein CASSQDPRAGKNEKLFF.

In nucleotides, the CDR3 is TGTGCCAGCAGTTTACTGCGGGGGGCCGGGGGCGAACAGTTCTTC. Translation: CASSLLRGAGGEQFF. V gene TRBV27 combines with J gene TRBJ2-1; 8 positions match TRBD2. Germline-derived CDR1 and CDR2 are MNHEY and SMNVEV (reference sequence). There are 15 residues in the CDR3. V trimming: 2 bases; J trimming: 13 bases; junction bases outside the gene matches: 13.

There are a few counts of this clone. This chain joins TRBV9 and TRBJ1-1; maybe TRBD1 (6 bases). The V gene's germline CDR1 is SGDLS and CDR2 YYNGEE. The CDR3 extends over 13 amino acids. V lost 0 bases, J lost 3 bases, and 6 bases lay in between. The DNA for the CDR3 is TGTGCCAGCAGCGTAGGGACAGACACTGAAGCTTTCTTT. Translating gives CASSVGTDTEAFF.

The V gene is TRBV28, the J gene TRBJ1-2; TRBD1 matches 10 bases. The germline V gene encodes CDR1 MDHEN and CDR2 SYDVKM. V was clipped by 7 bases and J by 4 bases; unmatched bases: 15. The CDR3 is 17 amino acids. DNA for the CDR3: TGTGCCAGCACCTCCCAAGGGACAGGGGAGCGGAGCTATGGCTACACCTTC. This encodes CASTSQGTGERSYGYTF.

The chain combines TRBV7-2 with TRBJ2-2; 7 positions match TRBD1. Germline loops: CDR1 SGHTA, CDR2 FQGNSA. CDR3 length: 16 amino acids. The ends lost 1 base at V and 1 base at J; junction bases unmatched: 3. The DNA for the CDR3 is TGTGCCAGCAGCTTAGATCGGGACAGGAACACCGGGGAGCTGTTTTTT. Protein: CASSLDRDRNTGELFF.

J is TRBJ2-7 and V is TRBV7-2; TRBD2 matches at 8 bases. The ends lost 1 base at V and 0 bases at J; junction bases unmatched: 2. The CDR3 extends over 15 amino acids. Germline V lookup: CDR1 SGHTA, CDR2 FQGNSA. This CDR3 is CASSLGLAGSYEQYF. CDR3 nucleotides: TGTGCCAGCAGCTTAGGTCTAGCGGGCTCCTACGAGCAGTACTTC.

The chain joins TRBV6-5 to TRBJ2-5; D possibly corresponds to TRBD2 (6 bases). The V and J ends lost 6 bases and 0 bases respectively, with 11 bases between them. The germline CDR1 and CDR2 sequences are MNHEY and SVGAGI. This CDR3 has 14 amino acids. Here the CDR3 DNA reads TGTGCCAGCAGGGGGGGACTTCACCAAGAGACCCAGTACTTC. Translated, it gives CASRGGLHQETQYF.

CDR3 sequence reads: CASSLVGTVYGYTF. The CDR3 coding sequence is TGTGCCAGCAGCTTGGTGGGGACAGTCTATGGCTACACCTTC. This chain joins TRBV5-6 and TRBJ1-2; 7 nucleotides agree with TRBD1. The germline V gene encodes CDR1 SGHDT and CDR2 YYEEEE. With 0 bases clipped from V and 4 bases from J, the junction kept 3 bases outside the gene matches. CDR3 length equals 14 residues.

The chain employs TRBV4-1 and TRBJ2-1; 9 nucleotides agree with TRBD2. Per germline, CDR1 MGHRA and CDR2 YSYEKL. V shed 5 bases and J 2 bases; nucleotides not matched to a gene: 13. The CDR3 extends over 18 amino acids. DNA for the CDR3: TGCGCCAGCAGCAAGGGTGCTGCGGGAGGGCCTACCTACAATGAGCAGTTCTTC. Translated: CASSKGAAGGPTYNEQFF.

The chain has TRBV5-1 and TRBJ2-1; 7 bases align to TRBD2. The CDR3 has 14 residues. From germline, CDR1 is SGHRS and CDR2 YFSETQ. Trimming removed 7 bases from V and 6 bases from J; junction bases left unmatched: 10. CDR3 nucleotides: TGCGCCAGCGGAAGACGCGGGAGCGTCAATGAGCAGTTCTTC. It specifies CASGRRGSVNEQFF.

The CDR3 coding sequence is TGTGCCAGCAGCTTAAGACCGGGGGGCTACAATGAGCAGTTCTTC. Its translation is CASSLRPGGYNEQFF. The genes are TRBV7-3 and TRBJ2-1; 7 bases map to TRBD2. Germline V CDR1 and CDR2: SGHTA, FQGTGA. The CDR3 has 15 residues. With 1 base clipped from V and 3 bases from J, the junction kept 3 bases outside the gene matches.

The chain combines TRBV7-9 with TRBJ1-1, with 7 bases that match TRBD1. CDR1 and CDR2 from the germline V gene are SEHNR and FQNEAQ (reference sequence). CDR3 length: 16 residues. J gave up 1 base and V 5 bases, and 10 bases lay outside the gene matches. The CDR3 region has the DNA TGTGCCAGCAGCCCTGGAACGGGACAGCGGAACACTGAAGCTTTCTTT. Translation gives CASSPGTGQRNTEAFF.

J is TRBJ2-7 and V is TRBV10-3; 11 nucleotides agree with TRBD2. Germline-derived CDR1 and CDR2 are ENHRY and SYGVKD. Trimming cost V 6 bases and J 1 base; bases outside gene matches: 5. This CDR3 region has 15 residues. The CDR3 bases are TGTGCCATCAGCTCCGGGACTAGCGGTTCCTACGAGCAGTACTTC. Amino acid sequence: CAISSGTSGSYEQYF.

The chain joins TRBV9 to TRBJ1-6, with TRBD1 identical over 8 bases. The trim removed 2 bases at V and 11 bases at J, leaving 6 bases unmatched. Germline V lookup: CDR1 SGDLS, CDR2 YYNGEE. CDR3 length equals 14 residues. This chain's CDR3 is CASSVGQGAPPLHF. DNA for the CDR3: TGTGCCAGCAGCGTCGGGCAGGGGGCTCCACCCCTCCACTTT.

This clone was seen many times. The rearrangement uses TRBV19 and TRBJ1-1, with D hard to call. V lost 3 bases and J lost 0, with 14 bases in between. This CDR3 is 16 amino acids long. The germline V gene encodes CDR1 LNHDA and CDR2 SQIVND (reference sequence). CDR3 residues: CASSILPTAMNTEAFF. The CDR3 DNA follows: TGTGCCAGTAGTATTCTCCCAACAGCTATGAACACTGAAGCTTTCTTT.

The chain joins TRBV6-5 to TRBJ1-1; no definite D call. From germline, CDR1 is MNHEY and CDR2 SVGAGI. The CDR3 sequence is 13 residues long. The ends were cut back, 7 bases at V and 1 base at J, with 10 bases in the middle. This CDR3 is CASTLLRNTEAFF. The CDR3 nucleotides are TGTGCCAGCACCTTACTGAGGAACACTGAAGCTTTCTTT.

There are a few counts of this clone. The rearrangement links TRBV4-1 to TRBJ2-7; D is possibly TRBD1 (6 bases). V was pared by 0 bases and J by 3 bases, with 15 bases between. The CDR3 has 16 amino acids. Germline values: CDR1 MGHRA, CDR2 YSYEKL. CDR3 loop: CASSQEDFRGYYEQYF. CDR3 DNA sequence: TGCGCCAGCAGCCAAGAGGATTTCAGGGGTTACTACGAGCAGTACTTC.

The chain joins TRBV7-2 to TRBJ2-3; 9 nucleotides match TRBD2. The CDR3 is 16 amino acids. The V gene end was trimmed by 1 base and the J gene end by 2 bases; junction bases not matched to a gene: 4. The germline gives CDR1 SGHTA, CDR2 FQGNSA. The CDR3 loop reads CASSLVLAGPTDTQYF. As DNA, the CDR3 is TGTGCCAGCAGCTTAGTGCTAGCGGGGCCCACAGATACGCAGTATTTT.